Below, one T cell receptor (beta chain) is given with its context. The data are from a study of blood T cell repertoires in COVID-19. Overall study: Material from acute and convalescent COVID-19 was sourced from the United States, Italy and Spain. Sources were T cells, B-cell-depleted T cells, or PBMCs; the material itself was cDNA or gDNA.

CDR3 size: 16 residues. Looked up from germline, CDR1 is SGHRS and CDR2 is YFSETQ. J lost 2 bases, V lost 4 bases, and 9 bases had no gene match. Study processing details: Researchers report that nucleated cell counts were estimated from reference gene primer amplification. Profiling relied on immunoSEQ multiplex PCR, and the TCRdb table lists in-frame clones only, not all of them. Clonal size and the V and J genes are those of that table, whereas D and trimming came from the DNA. The data show 150,000 to 200,000 clones, 80% to 90% seen once. The TCR originated in a man in his 60s with acute or convalescent COVID-19. Specimen: peripheral blood. The chain couples TRBV5-1 to TRBJ1-5; 7 nucleotides align to TRBD1. The CDR3 DNA sequence: TGCGCCAGCAGCCCCGAGACAGGGCTCGGCAATCAGCCCCAGCATTTT. Residues: CASSPETGLGNQPQHF.